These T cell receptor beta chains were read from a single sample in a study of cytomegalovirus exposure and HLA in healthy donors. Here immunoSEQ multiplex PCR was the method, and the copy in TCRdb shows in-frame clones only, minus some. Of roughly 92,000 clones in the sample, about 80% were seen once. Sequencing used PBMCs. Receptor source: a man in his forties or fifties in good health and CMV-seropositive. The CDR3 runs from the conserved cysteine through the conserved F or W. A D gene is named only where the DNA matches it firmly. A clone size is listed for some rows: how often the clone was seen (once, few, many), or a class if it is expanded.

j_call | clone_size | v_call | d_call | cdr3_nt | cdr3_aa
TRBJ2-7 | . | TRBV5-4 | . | TGTGCCAGCAGATCGGACACCTCCTACGAGCAGTACTTC | CASRSDTSYEQYF
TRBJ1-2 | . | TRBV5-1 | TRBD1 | TGCGCCAGTTCCCTGGACAGGGTTGATGGTGACTATGGCTACACCTTC | CASSLDRVDGDYGYTF
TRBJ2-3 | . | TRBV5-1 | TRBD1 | TGCGCCAGCAGCGGTCCCGGGACAGGGACGGATACGCAGTATTTT | CASSGPGTGTDTQYF
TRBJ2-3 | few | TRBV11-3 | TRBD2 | TGTGCCAGCAGCTTAGGTTTCCTAGCGGGAGGCACAGATACGCAGTATTTT | CASSLGFLAGGTDTQYF
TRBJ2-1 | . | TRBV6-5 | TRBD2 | TGTGCCAGCAGTTACAATCCGGGACTAGCTAGGGGTGAGCAGTTCTTC | CASSYNPGLARGEQFF
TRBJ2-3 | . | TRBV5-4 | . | TGTGCCAGCAGCTTGGTGTTAGCGGCGGACACAGATACGCAGTATTTT | CASSLVLAADTDTQYF
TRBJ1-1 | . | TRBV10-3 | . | TGTGCCATCAGCCGGACAGTAAACACTGAAGCTTTCTTT | CAISRTVNTEAFF
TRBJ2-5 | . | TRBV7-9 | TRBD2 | TGTGCCAGCAGCTTAGCGTGGCTAGCGGGGGAGACCCAGTACTTC | CASSLAWLAGETQYF
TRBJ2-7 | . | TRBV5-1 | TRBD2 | TGCGCCAGCAGCTTGGGGACTAGCGGGGAGCAGTACTTC | CASSLGTSGEQYF
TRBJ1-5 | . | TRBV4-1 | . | TGCGCCAGCAGCCAAGTTCCCTTGTCCCTTGGCAATCAGCCCCAGCATTTT | CASSQVPLSLGNQPQHF
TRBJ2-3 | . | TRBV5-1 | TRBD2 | TGCGCCAGCAGCCCGACTAGCGGGAGGGCCCCAGATACGCAGTATTTT | CASSPTSGRAPDTQYF
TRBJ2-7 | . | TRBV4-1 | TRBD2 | TGCGCCAGCAGCCACATCCGACTAGCGGGAGCCTACGAGCAGTACTTC | CASSHIRLAGAYEQYF
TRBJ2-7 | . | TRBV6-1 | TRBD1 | TGTGCCAGCAGTCGGACAGGGAGCTACGAGCAGTACTTC | CASSRTGSYEQYF
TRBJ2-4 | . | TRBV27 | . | TGTGCCAGCAGCCGCGCCGGGGACTGGGGGGCCAAAAACATTCAGTACTTC | CASSRAGDWGAKNIQYF
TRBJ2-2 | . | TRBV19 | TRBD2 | TGTGCCACCACAACCGGGACTAGCGCCAACACCGGGGAGCTGTTTTTT | CATTTGTSANTGELFF
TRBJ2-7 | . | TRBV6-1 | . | TGTGCCAGCAGTGAACCCCCTGGAGGCTCCTACGAGCAGTACTTC | CASSEPPGGSYEQYF
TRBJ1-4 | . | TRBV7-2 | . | TGTGCCAGCAGCTTGGCCAGGGGAACTGAAAAACTGTTTTTT | CASSLARGTEKLFF
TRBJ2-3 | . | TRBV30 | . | TGTGCCTGGAGCGGCGGCCCCACAGATACGCAGTATTTT | CAWSGGPTDTQYF
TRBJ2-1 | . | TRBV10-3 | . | TGTGCCATCAGTGAGGACCGGAGAAATGAGCAGTTCTTC | CAISEDRRNEQFF
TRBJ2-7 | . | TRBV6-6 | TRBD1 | TGTGCCAGCAGTTACTCGGGGGACAGGCTAACCTACGAGCAGTACTTC | CASSYSGDRLTYEQYF
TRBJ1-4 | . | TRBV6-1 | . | TGTGCCAGCAGTTTAGTATTCGCAACTAATGAAAAACTGTTTTTT | CASSLVFATNEKLFF
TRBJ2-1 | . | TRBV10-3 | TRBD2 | TGTGCCATCAGTGAACGGGGGGACAATGAGCAGTTCTTC | CAISERGDNEQFF
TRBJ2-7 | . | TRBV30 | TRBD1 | TGTGCCTGGAGTACCCGACAGGGTTGGTCCGAGCAGTACTTC | CAWSTRQGWSEQYF
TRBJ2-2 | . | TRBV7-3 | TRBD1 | TGTGCCAGCAGCCGGACAGGGGGCAGTAGCACCGGGGAGCTGTTTTTT | CASSRTGGSSTGELFF
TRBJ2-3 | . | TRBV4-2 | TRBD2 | TGTGCCAGCAGCCTGAGCGGGGGGCATAGCACAGATACGCAGTATTTT | CASSLSGGHSTDTQYF
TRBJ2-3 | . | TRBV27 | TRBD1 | TGTGCCAGCAGTTCCCTGGACAGGGCAGATAGAGATACGCAGTATTTT | CASSSLDRADRDTQYF
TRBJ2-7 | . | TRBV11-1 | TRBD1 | TGTGCCAGCAGCTTAACTGACAGGGGATTTTACGAGCAGTACTTC | CASSLTDRGFYEQYF
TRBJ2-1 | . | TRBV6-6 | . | TGTGCCACTGCAGGTTTAGGGAGCTCCTACAATGAGCAGTTCTTC | CATAGLGSSYNEQFF
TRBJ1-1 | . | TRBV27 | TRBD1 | TGTGCCCCCCCCCAGGGGGGTGAAGCTTTCTTT | CAPPQGGEAFF
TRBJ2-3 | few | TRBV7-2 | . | TGTGCCAGCAGCATAATCCCTCCGGATACGCAGTATTTT | CASSIIPPDTQYF
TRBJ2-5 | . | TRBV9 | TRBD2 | TGTGCCAGCAGCTCACCGACTAGCGGCCAAGAGACCCAGTACTTC | CASSSPTSGQETQYF
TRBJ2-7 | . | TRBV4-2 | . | TGTGCCAGCAGCCCGACCCTCGGGGCTAGCGAAAGACAAGAGCAGTACTTC | CASSPTLGASERQEQYF
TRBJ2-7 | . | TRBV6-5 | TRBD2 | TGTGCCAGCAGTTCTTTCAGGCTAGCGGGAGGGCTCGAGCAGTACTTC | CASSSFRLAGGLEQYF
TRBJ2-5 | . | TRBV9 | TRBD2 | TGTGCCAGCACCCCAGCCTCCGGGACTACAGAGACCCAGTACTTC | CASTPASGTTETQYF
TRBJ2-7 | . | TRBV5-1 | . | TGCGCCAGCAGCTGGTGGGGAGGTACCTACGAGCAGTACTTC | CASSWWGGTYEQYF
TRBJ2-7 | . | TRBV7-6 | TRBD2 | TGTGCCAGCAGACCGGCGGGACTAGCGGGTGACGAGCAGTACTTC | CASRPAGLAGDEQYF
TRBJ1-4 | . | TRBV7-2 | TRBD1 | TGTGCCAGCAGGCGGACAGGGGCAAGCGAAAAACTGTTTTTT | CASRRTGASEKLFF
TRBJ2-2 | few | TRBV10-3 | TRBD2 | TGTGCCATCAGTGGGGGGACTAGCGGGATCCGAGGGAACACCGGGGAGCTGTTTTTT | CAISGGTSGIRGNTGELFF
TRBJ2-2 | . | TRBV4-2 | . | TGTGCCAGCAAACTGGAGGCAAGCACCGGGGAGCTGTTTTTT | CASKLEASTGELFF
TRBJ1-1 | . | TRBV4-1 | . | TGCGCCAGCAGCCAAGATGAGGAGCTCGCAGCTTTCTTT | CASSQDEELAAFF
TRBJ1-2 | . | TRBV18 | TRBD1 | TGTGCCAGCTGGACAGGGTCCCAGGAGGGCTACACCTTC | CASWTGSQEGYTF
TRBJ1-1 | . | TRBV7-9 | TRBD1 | TGTTCCAGCAGCTTCCAACAGGGGGGCACTGAAGCTTTCTTT | CSSSFQQGGTEAFF
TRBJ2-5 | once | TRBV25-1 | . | TGTGCCAGCAGTGACATCTCCGGGACAAACCAAGAGACCCAGTACTTC | CASSDISGTNQETQYF
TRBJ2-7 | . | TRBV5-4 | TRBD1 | TGTGCCAGCAGCCCCGGGACAGGTTTAGACTCCTACGAGCAGTACTTC | CASSPGTGLDSYEQYF
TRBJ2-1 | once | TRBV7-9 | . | TGTGCCAGCAGCTTAGTGGGCCCCTCCTACAATGAGCAGTTCTTC | CASSLVGPSYNEQFF
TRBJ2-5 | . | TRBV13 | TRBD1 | TGTGCCAGCAATGAAAGCCAGGGGGAGGAGACCCAGTACTTC | CASNESQGEETQYF
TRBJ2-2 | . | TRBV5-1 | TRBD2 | TGCGCCAGCAGCTTGGGGACTAGGAACACCGGGGAGCTGTTTTTT | CASSLGTRNTGELFF
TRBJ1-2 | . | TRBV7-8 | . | TGTGCCAGCAGCTTAGATGTGTCGGGGAGAGGCTACACCTTC | CASSLDVSGRGYTF
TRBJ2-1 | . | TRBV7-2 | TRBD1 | TGTGCCAGCAGCCGGAGGACAGGGGGCGCGAATGAGCAGTTCTTC | CASSRRTGGANEQFF
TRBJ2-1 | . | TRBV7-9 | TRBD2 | TGTGCCAGCAGCCGGACTAGCGGGAGCTCCTACAATGAGCAGTTCTTC | CASSRTSGSSYNEQFF
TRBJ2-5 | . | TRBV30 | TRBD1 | TGTGCCTGGAGGGACAGGGGGCGAGAGACCCAGTACTTC | CAWRDRGRETQYF
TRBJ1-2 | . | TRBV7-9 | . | TGTGCCAGCAGCTTAGTTCGGGAATTGGGATACACCTTC | CASSLVRELGYTF
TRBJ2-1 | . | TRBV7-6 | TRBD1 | TGTGCCAGCAGCTTAACAGGGGATGAGCAGTTCTTC | CASSLTGDEQFF
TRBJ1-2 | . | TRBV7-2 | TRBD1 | TGTGCCAGCAGCTTAGATGGGACAGGGCCCTATGGCTACACCTTC | CASSLDGTGPYGYTF
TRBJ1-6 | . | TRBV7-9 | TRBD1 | TGTGCCAGCAGCTCAGCTGGAGCAGGGGGACAGAATTCACCCCTCCACTTT | CASSSAGAGGQNSPLHF
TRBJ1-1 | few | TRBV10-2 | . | TGCGCCAGCAGTGTAGCCGACCATTTGAACACTGAAGCTTTCTTT | CASSVADHLNTEAFF
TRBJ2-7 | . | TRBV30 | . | TGTGCCTGGAGTGACCAGGGGGAGCAGTACTTC | CAWSDQGEQYF
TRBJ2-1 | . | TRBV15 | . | TGTGCCACCAGCAGAGATCGGGGGACGGTGGCCACCAATGAGCAGTTCTTC | CATSRDRGTVATNEQFF
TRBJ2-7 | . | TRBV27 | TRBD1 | TGTGCCAGCAGCCGGGACAGGGTGTCCCACGAGCAGTACTTC | CASSRDRVSHEQYF